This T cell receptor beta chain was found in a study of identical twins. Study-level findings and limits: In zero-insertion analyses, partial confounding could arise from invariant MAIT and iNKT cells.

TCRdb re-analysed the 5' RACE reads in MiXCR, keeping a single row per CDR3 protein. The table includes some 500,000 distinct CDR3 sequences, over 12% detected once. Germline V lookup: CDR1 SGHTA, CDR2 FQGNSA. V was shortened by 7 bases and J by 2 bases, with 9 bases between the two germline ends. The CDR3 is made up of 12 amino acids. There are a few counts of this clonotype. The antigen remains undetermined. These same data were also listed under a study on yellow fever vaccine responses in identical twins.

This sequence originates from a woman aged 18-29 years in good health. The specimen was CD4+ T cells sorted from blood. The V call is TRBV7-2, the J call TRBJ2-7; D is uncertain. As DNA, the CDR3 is TGTGCCAGCAAGGCAAGCACCTACGAGCAGTACTTC. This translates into CASKASTYEQYF. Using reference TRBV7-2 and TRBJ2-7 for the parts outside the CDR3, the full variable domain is GAGVSQSPSNKVTEKGKDVELRCDPISGHTALYWYRQSLGQGLEFLIYFQGNSAPDKSGLPSDRFSAERTGGSVSTLTIQRTQQEDSAVYLCASKASTYEQYFGPGTRLTVT.